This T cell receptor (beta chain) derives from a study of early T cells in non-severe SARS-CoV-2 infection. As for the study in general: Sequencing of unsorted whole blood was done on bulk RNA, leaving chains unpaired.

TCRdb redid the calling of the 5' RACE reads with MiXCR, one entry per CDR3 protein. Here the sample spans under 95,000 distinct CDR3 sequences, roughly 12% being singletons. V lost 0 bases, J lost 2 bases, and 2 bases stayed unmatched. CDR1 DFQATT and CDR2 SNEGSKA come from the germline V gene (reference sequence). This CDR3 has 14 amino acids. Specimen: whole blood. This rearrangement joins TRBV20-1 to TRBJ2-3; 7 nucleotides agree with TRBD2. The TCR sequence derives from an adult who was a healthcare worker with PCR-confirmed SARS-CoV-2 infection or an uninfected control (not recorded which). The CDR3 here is CSAREGGFTDTQYF. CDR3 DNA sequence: TGCAGTGCTAGAGAGGGGGGGTTCACAGATACGCAGTATTTT.